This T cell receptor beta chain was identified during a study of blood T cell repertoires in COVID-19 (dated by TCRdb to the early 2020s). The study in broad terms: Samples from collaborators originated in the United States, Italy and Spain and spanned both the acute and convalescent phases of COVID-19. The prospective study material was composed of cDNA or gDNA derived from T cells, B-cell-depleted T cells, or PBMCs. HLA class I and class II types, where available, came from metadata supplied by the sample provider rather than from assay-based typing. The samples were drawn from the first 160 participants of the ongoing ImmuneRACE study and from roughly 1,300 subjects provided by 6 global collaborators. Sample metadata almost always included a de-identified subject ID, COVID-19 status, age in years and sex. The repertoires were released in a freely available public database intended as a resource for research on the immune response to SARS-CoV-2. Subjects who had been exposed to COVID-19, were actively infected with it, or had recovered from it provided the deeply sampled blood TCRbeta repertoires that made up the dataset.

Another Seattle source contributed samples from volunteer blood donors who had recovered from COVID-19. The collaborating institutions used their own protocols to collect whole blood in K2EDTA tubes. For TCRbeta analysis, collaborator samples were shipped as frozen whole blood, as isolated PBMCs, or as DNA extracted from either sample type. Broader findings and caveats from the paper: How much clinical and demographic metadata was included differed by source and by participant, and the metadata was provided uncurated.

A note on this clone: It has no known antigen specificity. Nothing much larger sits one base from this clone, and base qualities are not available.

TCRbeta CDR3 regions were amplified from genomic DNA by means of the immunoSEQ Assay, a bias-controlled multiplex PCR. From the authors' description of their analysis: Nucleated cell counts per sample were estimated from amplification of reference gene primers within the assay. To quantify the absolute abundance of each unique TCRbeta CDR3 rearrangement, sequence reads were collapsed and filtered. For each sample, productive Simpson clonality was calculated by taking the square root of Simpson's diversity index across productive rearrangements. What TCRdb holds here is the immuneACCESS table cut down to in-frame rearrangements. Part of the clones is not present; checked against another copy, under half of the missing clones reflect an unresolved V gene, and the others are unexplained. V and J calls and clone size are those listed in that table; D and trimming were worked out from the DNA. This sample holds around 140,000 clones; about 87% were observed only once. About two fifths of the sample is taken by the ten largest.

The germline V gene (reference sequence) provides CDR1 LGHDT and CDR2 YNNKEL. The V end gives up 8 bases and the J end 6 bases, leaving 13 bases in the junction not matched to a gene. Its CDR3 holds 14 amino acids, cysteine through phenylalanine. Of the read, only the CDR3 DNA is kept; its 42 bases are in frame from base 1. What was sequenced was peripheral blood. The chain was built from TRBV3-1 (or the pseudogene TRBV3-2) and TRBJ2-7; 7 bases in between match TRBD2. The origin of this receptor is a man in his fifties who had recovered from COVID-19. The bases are TGTGCCAGCGTTCCGAAGGGCGGGGGATCCGAGCAGTACTTC. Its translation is CASVPKGGGSEQYF.